The clone carrying this TCR beta chain has a handful of counts. No antigen is known for it. This sample stems from a study of T cells in Graves' hyperthyroidism and ophthalmopathy. Any patient presenting with uncontrolled infection, other autoimmune disease, pregnancy or lactation was left out. Thyroid ultrasound and orbital computed tomography, with clinical symptoms and serum thyroxine and TRAb, informed diagnoses. Amplification targeted TCR beta CDR3 regions from RNA transcripts. The HTBI primer set was used in a first-round RT-PCR of the TCR CDR3. TCRdb processed the multiplex PCR reads anew with MiXCR; each CDR3 protein has one entry. The sample lists about 460,000 distinct CDR3 sequences; about 22% were seen once. Study conclusions and caveats: A 13 V-J signature model discriminated ophthalmopathy versus stable hyperthyroidism. Ophthalmopathy onset followed model prediction by a median around six months.

The receptor comes from a woman aged 70-85 years with Graves' ophthalmopathy. The sample consisted of blood.

The CDR3 sequence is CASSPGYRTSYEQYF. The CDR3 DNA follows: TGCGCCAGCAGCCCAGGATACCGAACCTCCTACGAGCAGTACTTC. The chain couples TRBV5-1 to TRBJ2-7; unclear D gene. The germline V and J ends were trimmed by 4 bases and 0 bases, with 14 bases remaining between them. The CDR3 contains 15 residues. Germline CDR1 reads SGHRS; CDR2 reads YFSETQ.